This is a list of T cell receptor beta chains from one sample in a study of blood T cells in healthy people across ages. One entry per CDR3 protein, called by TCRdb with MiXCR from the 5' RACE reads. The sample shows hundreds of thousands of distinct CDR3 sequences, 25% to 30% of them seen only once. Specimen: blood. These receptors came from a woman older than 75 in good health. The CDR3 runs from the conserved cysteine through the conserved F or W. Fields, in order: D gene, clone size, V gene, J gene, CDR3 protein. D genes are given only for firm matches. The size entry is marked missing in some rows and otherwise reads once, few, many or a size class.

D: TRBD2
size: NA
V: TRBV12-3/TRBV12-4
J: TRBJ2-5
CDR3: CASSPSGSETQYF

D: NA
size: NA
V: TRBV20-1
J: TRBJ1-2
CDR3: CSARANWGGYGYTF

D: TRBD1
size: many
V: TRBV6-5
J: TRBJ1-2
CDR3: CASSGQANYGYTF

D: NA
size: many
V: TRBV3-1
J: TRBJ2-3
CDR3: CASSPGSRSGTDTQYF

D: NA
size: NA
V: TRBV7-2
J: TRBJ2-5
CDR3: CASSHNGGQETQYF

D: NA
size: many
V: TRBV2
J: TRBJ1-2
CDR3: CASRRDLYGYTF

D: TRBD1
size: once
V: TRBV20-1
J: TRBJ1-5
CDR3: CSAKQGSQPQHF

D: TRBD1
size: many
V: TRBV7-2
J: TRBJ2-3
CDR3: CASSLVGGGTQYF

D: NA
size: many
V: TRBV20-1
J: TRBJ1-5
CDR3: CSARQSNSNQPQHF

D: NA
size: NA
V: TRBV29-1
J: TRBJ2-5
CDR3: CSVESQAPSWETQYF

D: NA
size: many
V: TRBV12-3/TRBV12-4
J: TRBJ1-6
CDR3: CASRLHSLGGSYNSPLHF

D: NA
size: few
V: TRBV29-1
J: TRBJ1-1
CDR3: CSANQVMNTEAFF

D: NA
size: many
V: TRBV5-1
J: TRBJ2-4
CDR3: CASSSPGSDIQYF

D: TRBD2
size: few
V: TRBV20-1
J: TRBJ2-1
CDR3: CSARGEIAGTQETQFF

D: NA
size: many
V: TRBV15
J: TRBJ1-2
CDR3: CATSNQGVRRYTF

D: TRBD1
size: NA
V: TRBV29-1
J: TRBJ1-2
CDR3: CSARLQGTYGYTF

D: NA
size: NA
V: TRBV18
J: TRBJ1-1
CDR3: CASSLQGHEAFF

D: NA
size: many
V: TRBV6-2/TRBV6-3
J: TRBJ2-1
CDR3: CASSYRIYNEQFF

D: TRBD1
size: NA
V: TRBV20-1
J: TRBJ2-5
CDR3: CSARDPTGGHVETQYF

D: NA
size: many
V: TRBV20-1
J: TRBJ2-7
CDR3: CSASTIISYEQYF

D: TRBD1
size: many
V: TRBV20-1
J: TRBJ2-3
CDR3: CSAGSGQGKRDTQYF

D: NA
size: NA
V: TRBV7-9
J: TRBJ2-1
CDR3: CASSPNEQFF

D: NA
size: many
V: TRBV5-5
J: TRBJ1-1
CDR3: CASSLDTWTEAFF

D: NA
size: NA
V: TRBV5-6
J: TRBJ1-1
CDR3: CASSPNTGLGTEAFF

D: TRBD1
size: NA
V: TRBV14
J: NA
CDR3: CASSPLAGTGGNEQYF

D: NA
size: NA
V: TRBV20-1
J: NA
CDR3: CGASGLGVDYEQYF

D: NA
size: many
V: TRBV29-1
J: TRBJ2-1
CDR3: CSVEDSRREQFF

D: TRBD2
size: many
V: TRBV4-2
J: TRBJ2-7
CDR3: CASSQEGERGGIVYEQYF

D: NA
size: many
V: TRBV3-1
J: TRBJ2-7
CDR3: CASSLFGQTGTYEQYF

D: NA
size: few
V: TRBV9
J: TRBJ2-2
CDR3: CASSPRSRSNTGELFF

D: NA
size: many
V: TRBV7-2
J: TRBJ2-1
CDR3: CASSLRGSFNEQFF

D: NA
size: many
V: TRBV5-1
J: TRBJ2-3
CDR3: CASSLDSRTDTQYF

D: NA
size: many
V: TRBV4-2
J: TRBJ1-2
CDR3: CASSQDLGLGYTF

D: TRBD1
size: NA
V: TRBV5-1
J: TRBJ2-5
CDR3: CASSRLGGQGVETQYF

D: NA
size: few
V: TRBV27
J: TRBJ2-3
CDR3: CASTPGVGGPTDTQYF

D: TRBD1
size: NA
V: TRBV6-2/TRBV6-3
J: TRBJ2-2
CDR3: CASSYTGQAPGELFF

D: NA
size: few
V: TRBV18
J: TRBJ2-7
CDR3: CASLQTGRVHNEQYF

D: NA
size: once
V: TRBV7-2
J: TRBJ2-1
CDR3: CASSTQGAEQFF

D: TRBD2
size: few
V: TRBV11-3
J: TRBJ2-6
CDR3: CASSSGLAGDLPGANVLTF

D: NA
size: many
V: TRBV5-1
J: TRBJ2-7
CDR3: CASSFREFSYEQYF

D: NA
size: few
V: TRBV20-1
J: TRBJ2-7
CDR3: CSARGAAASEQYF

D: TRBD2
size: many
V: TRBV5-1
J: TRBJ2-5
CDR3: CASSFSSGEETQYF

D: NA
size: NA
V: TRBV6-2/TRBV6-3
J: TRBJ2-7
CDR3: CASSYLGPSYEQYF

D: TRBD2
size: few
V: TRBV7-3
J: TRBJ2-1
CDR3: CACSLGTSSYNEQFF

D: TRBD1
size: NA
V: TRBV5-1
J: TRBJ2-3
CDR3: CASGDSSTDTQYF

D: TRBD1
size: many
V: TRBV5-1
J: TRBJ1-6
CDR3: CASSLDRGHNSPLHF

D: NA
size: many
V: TRBV5-5
J: TRBJ2-7
CDR3: CASSPRGGTASYEQYF

D: NA
size: NA
V: TRBV6-1
J: NA
CDR3: CASSEYYSYEQYF

D: NA
size: many
V: TRBV5-4
J: TRBJ2-5
CDR3: CASSQNTQETQYF

D: TRBD1
size: many
V: TRBV6-2/TRBV6-3
J: TRBJ1-2
CDR3: CASRDGTGVTYGYTF

D: TRBD1
size: many
V: TRBV6-2/TRBV6-3
J: TRBJ1-6
CDR3: CATYEQGNNSPLHF

D: TRBD2
size: many
V: TRBV20-1
J: TRBJ2-5
CDR3: CSARERLAGREETQYF

D: NA
size: many
V: TRBV20-1
J: TRBJ1-5
CDR3: CSAPGEGYSNQPQHF

D: TRBD2
size: once
V: TRBV28
J: TRBJ2-7
CDR3: CASSSITSGGSYEQYF

D: NA
size: many
V: TRBV20-1
J: TRBJ1-2
CDR3: CSAPFGQINYGYTF